This T cell receptor beta chain appears in the sequencing data of a study of blood T cell repertoires in COVID-19. On the study more broadly: PBMCs, B-cell-depleted T cells, or T cells were the source of the cDNA or gDNA that made up the material.

The germline V gene encodes CDR1 KGHSH and CDR2 LQKENI. This CDR3 has 13 amino acids. V was cut by 5 bases and J by 7 bases, with 12 bases left in between. Repertoires were generated with immunoSEQ multiplex PCR, while TCRdb's copy carries only in-frame clones and drops some. The repertoire holds over 200,000 clones, about 84% seen once, with under 2% in the top ten. The study drew participants aged about 18 to 89 years from fewer than 30 US areas. Membership in each cohort depended on participant-reported clinical history. The specimen sequenced was PBMCs or T cells enriched from blood (not recorded which). The clonotype was recovered from a man in his sixties who had recovered from COVID-19. The chain joins TRBV18 to TRBJ1-5; a possible D gene is TRBD1 (6 bases). The CDR3 sequence: CASSTDRGQPQHF. The CDR3 nucleotides are TGTGCCAGCTCAACGGACAGAGGACAGCCCCAGCATTTT.